A selection of T cell receptor beta chains follows, all from one sample in a study of T cell responses to AZD1222 COVID-19 vaccine. Sequencing used immunoSEQ multiplex PCR; TCRdb keeps in-frame clones, though not all of them. Among around 250,000 clones, just over 90% were seen once, and the ten largest hold 0.5% to 0.65%. The sample consisted of peripheral blood, taken on day 0 of AZD1222 vaccination. These receptors originate from an adult in good health. Each CDR3 is given with its conserved first and last residue. Each record gives: D gene, J gene, V gene, clone size, CDR3 protein, CDR3 DNA. A D gene is named only where the DNA matches it firmly. Size values are once, few and many counts, or a class for expanded clones, and some rows have none.

-	TRBJ1-5	TRBV12-3/TRBV12-4	-	CASSSRVHQPQHF	TGTGCCAGCAGTTCGAGGGTCCATCAGCCCCAGCATTTT
TRBD1	TRBJ1-4	TRBV25-1	-	CASKGAFATNEKLFF	TGTGCCAGCAAGGGGGCATTCGCAACTAATGAAAAACTGTTTTTT
-	TRBJ1-6	TRBV18	-	CASSPGTPNNSPLHF	TGTGCCAGCTCACCGGGGACTCCCAATAATTCACCCCTCCACTTT
-	TRBJ1-1	TRBV13	-	CASTPTVNTEAFF	TGTGCCAGCACCCCGACCGTGAACACTGAAGCTTTCTTT
-	TRBJ1-1	TRBV3-1/TRBV3-2	-	CASSQGGSTEAFF	TGTGCCAGCAGCCAAGGAGGGAGCACTGAAGCTTTCTTT
-	TRBJ2-2	TRBV4-3	-	CASSQDLRENTGELFF	TGCGCCAGCAGCCAAGATCTGCGGGAGAACACCGGGGAGCTGTTTTTT
-	TRBJ2-3	TRBV3-1/TRBV3-2	-	CASSQSGTQYF	TGTGCCAGCAGCCAATCAGGAACGCAGTATTTT
-	TRBJ2-1	TRBV29-1	-	CSADVGDYNEQFF	TGCAGCGCCGACGTCGGGGACTACAATGAGCAGTTCTTC
TRBD1	TRBJ1-2	TRBV27	-	CASSRGGQPYGYTF	TGTGCCAGCAGTCGAGGGGGACAGCCATATGGCTACACCTTC
-	TRBJ1-5	TRBV3-1/TRBV3-2	-	CASSLGRAGWTRDQPQHF	TGTGCCAGCAGCCTCGGAAGGGCTGGGTGGACTAGGGATCAGCCCCAGCATTTT
TRBD1	TRBJ1-6	TRBV7-9	-	CASRGRTGIDSPLHF	TGTGCCAGCAGAGGGCGGACAGGGATTGATTCACCCCTCCACTTT
-	TRBJ1-3	TRBV3-1/TRBV3-2	-	CASSQEDSTIYF	TGTGCCAGCAGCCAAGAGGATAGCACCATATATTTT
-	TRBJ2-7	TRBV13	few	CASSVRGEQYF	TGTGCCAGCAGCGTTAGAGGCGAGCAGTACTTC
-	TRBJ2-3	TRBV6-5	-	CASSPRLPQSDTQYF	TGTGCCAGCAGCCCACGACTCCCCCAGTCCGATACGCAGTATTTT
TRBD1	TRBJ1-1	TRBV28	-	CASSLYRGRLAFF	TGTGCCAGCAGTTTATACAGGGGGCGTCTAGCTTTCTTT
-	TRBJ1-4	TRBV5-5	-	CASSLVPGASEKLFF	TGTGCCAGCAGCTTGGTACCAGGGGCGTCGGAAAAACTGTTTTTT
TRBD1	TRBJ1-2	TRBV5-1	-	CASSLTTGGARGYTF	TGCGCCAGCAGCTTGACAACAGGGGGCGCGCGGGGCTACACCTTC
-	TRBJ1-1	TRBV28	-	CASSSPGTVNTEAFF	TGTGCCAGCAGTTCACCCGGGACGGTGAACACTGAAGCTTTCTTT
-	TRBJ2-5	TRBV2	-	CASSGQGRETQYF	TGTGCCAGCAGTGGGCAAGGGCGGGAGACCCAGTACTTC
TRBD2	TRBJ2-7	TRBV3-1/TRBV3-2	few	CASSWGGAYEQYF	TGTGCCAGCAGCTGGGGGGGTGCCTACGAGCAGTACTTC
-	TRBJ1-3	TRBV5-1	-	CASSPTYLSPGNTIYF	TGCGCCAGCAGCCCGACATACCTCTCTCCTGGAAACACCATATATTTT